The clone carrying this T cell receptor (beta chain) was found a few times. This sample is part of a study of Ad26.COV2.S vaccination and SARS-CoV-2 variants. Deletions cut 0 bases from V and 4 bases from J, with 13 bases between. This CDR3 contains 15 residues. The germline CDR1 and CDR2 sequences are LGHNA and YSLEER. Sequenced by immunoSEQ multiplex PCR; TCRdb stores in-frame clones only, minus some. The data hold about 350,000 clones, with around 90% observed a single time. The sequence came from a human donor who had recovered from COVID-19. Material: peripheral blood, obtained after recovery from COVID-19. The rearrangement links TRBV4-3 to TRBJ2-7, with D perhaps assigned TRBD1 or TRBD2 (5 bases each). CDR3 sequence (DNA): TGCGCCAGCAGCCAAGAAGGGACGTCAGGATACGAGCAGTACTTC. It yields the protein CASSQEGTSGYEQYF.